The 13 T cell receptor beta chains given below trace back to one sample, sequenced in a study of identical twins. TCRdb reprocessed the 5' RACE reads via MiXCR and lists one record per CDR3 protein. The sample holds 1.5 million to 2 million distinct CDR3 sequences; about 32% are singletons and the top ten take 0.25% to 0.3%. The sample comprised cord blood. Every receptor here comes from a newborn girl in good health.

The chain carries TRBV7-2 and TRBJ2-5; unclear D gene. The V end was cut by 1 base, the J end by 11 bases, with 17 bases between. The CDR3 contains 14 residues. Germline V lookup: CDR1 SGHTA, CDR2 FQGNSA. CDR3 in DNA: TGTGCCAGCAGCTTAGGCCTAATTGACGATGAGCAGTACTTC. It encodes CASSLGLIDDEQYF.

This clonotype was detected ten times or more. The chain recombines TRBV6-2 or TRBV6-3 with TRBJ2-1; a weak D match, TRBD2 (6 bases). V was pared by 0 bases and J by 6 bases, with 9 bases between. The CDR3 spans 14 residues. Germline V gene sequence: CDR1 MNHEY, CDR2 SVGEGT. The CDR3: CASSYSGGVNEQFF. The CDR3 DNA reads as TGTGCCAGCAGTTACTCCGGAGGGGTCAATGAGCAGTTCTTC.

This rearrangement joins TRBV6-2 or TRBV6-3 to TRBJ2-1; possible D gene TRBD2, 6 bases. Germline V gene sequence: CDR1 MNHEY, CDR2 SVGEGT. This CDR3 spans 13 amino acids. V lost 6 bases and J lost 9, with 15 bases in between. The CDR3 DNA reads TGTGCCAGCAGGACTAGGATCGTCGGTGAGCAGTTCTTC. It yields the protein CASRTRIVGEQFF.

The sample holds a few counts of this clonotype. The rearrangement links TRBV4-2 to TRBJ1-2; D perhaps matches TRBD1 (5 bases). From germline, CDR1 is LGHNA and CDR2 YNFKEQ. With 3 bases removed from V and 4 bases from J, the gap between germline ends came to 15 bases. The CDR3 consists of 15 residues. CDR3 protein: CASSQGPGAAYGYTF. The CDR3 DNA reads as TGTGCCAGCAGCCAGGGCCCTGGGGCGGCCTATGGCTACACCTTC.

This clonotype was seen only a few times. The chain recombines TRBV6-6 with TRBJ2-1; D may be TRBD1 or TRBD2 (5 bases each). The CDR3 consists of 16 residues. V was shortened by 0 bases and J by 5 bases, with 14 bases between the two germline ends. Germline-derived CDR1 and CDR2 are MNHNY and SVGAGI (reference sequence). The CDR3 nucleotides are TGTGCCAGCAGTTACTCGACTTGGGGACGAAACAATGAGCAGTTCTTC. As protein: CASSYSTWGRNNEQFF.

This clonotype was picked up a small number of times. The J gene is TRBJ2-1, the V gene TRBV19, with 9 bases that match TRBD1. The V gene's germline CDR1 is LNHDA and CDR2 SQIVND (reference sequence). The CDR3 sequence is 14 residues long. The trim removed 1 base at V and 7 bases at J, leaving 2 bases unmatched. The CDR3 here is CASSIGGQGNEQFF. The CDR3 coding sequence is TGTGCCAGTAGTATAGGGGGACAGGGTAATGAGCAGTTCTTC.

Written as DNA, the CDR3 is TGTGCCATCAGATTCGACGCGACATCCTACGAGCAGTACTTC. Protein: CAIRFDATSYEQYF. The V call is TRBV10-3, the J call TRBJ2-7; no clear D gene. The CDR3 consists of 14 residues. Germline V gene data show CDR1 as ENHRY and CDR2 as SYGVKD. V was clipped by 6 bases and J by 1 base, with 13 bases between them.

CDR3 in DNA: TGCAGTGCTAGGTCGACAGGGTGGGTAAGGACCCAGTACTTC. Its translation is CSARSTGWVRTQYF. The genes are TRBV20-1 and TRBJ2-5; 7 bases fit TRBD1. CDR3 size: 14 residues. With 3 bases clipped from V and 7 bases from J, the junction kept 11 bases outside the gene matches. CDR1 is DFQATT and CDR2 is SNEGSKA in the germline V gene (reference sequence).

Only a few counts were recorded for this clonotype. V and J are TRBV5-5 and TRBJ2-5, with D tentatively TRBD2 (5 bases). Germline CDR1 is SGHKS and CDR2 is YYEKEE (reference sequence). Trimming shortened V by 4 bases and J by 11 bases, and 15 bases separated the two germline ends. The CDR3 has 12 amino acids. CDR3 sequence reads: CASSGVGWEQYF. The CDR3 DNA is TGTGCCAGCAGCGGGGTAGGGTGGGAGCAGTACTTC.

The chain is built from TRBV27 and TRBJ2-2; TRBD2 is a possible D gene (5 bases). The V gene lost 5 bases and the J gene lost 7 bases, with 14 bases spanning the gap. The CDR3 spans 14 residues. CDR1 MNHEY and CDR2 SMNVEV come from the germline V gene (reference sequence). CDR3: CASSRVGVNGELFF. The CDR3 coding sequence is TGTGCCAGCAGTCGTGTGGGAGTTAACGGGGAGCTGTTTTTT.

The chain carries TRBV29-1 and TRBJ2-1, with no clear D. This CDR3 comprises 11 residues. V dropped 1 base and J dropped 9 bases, with 7 bases sitting between them. Per the germline V gene, CDR1 is SQVTM and CDR2 is ANQGSEA. This chain's CDR3 is CSVEARGEQFF. DNA for the CDR3: TGCAGCGTTGAAGCGCGAGGTGAGCAGTTCTTC.

The table lists this clonotype with a count of one. The genes are TRBV29-1 and TRBJ1-2, with 9 bases lining up with TRBD1. V was clipped by 5 bases and J by 4 bases; unmatched bases: 5. CDR1 is SQVTM, CDR2 ANQGSEA, per germline. This CDR3 contains 13 residues. The CDR3 loop is CSVSTTGGYGYTF. The CDR3 DNA reads as TGCAGCGTTTCAACGACAGGGGGCTATGGCTACACCTTC.

The V and J genes are TRBV7-9 and TRBJ1-1; 11 nucleotides align to TRBD1. Germline-derived CDR1 and CDR2 are SEHNR and FQNEAQ (reference sequence). The trim removed 4 bases at V and 1 base at J, leaving 5 bases unmatched. The CDR3 is 16 residues long. The CDR3 spells CASSSRDRGKNTEAFF. CDR3 sequence (DNA): TGTGCCAGCAGCTCCCGGGACAGGGGGAAGAACACTGAAGCTTTCTTT.